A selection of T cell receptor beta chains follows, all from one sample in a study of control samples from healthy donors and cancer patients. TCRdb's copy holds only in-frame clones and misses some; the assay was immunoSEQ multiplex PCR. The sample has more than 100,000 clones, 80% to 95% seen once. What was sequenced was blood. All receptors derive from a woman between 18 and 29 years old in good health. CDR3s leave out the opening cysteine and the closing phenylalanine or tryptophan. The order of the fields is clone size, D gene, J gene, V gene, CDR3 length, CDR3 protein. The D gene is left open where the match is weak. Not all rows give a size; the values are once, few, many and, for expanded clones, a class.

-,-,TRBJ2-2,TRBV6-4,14,ASSDTGASNTGELF
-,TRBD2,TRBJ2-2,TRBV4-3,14,ASSQDRGGRTGELF
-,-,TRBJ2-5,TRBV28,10,ASSLGWETQY
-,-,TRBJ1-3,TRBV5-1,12,ASRVGTSGNTIY
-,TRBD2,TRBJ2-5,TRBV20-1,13,SASHSGGAGETQY
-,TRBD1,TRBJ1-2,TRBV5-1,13,ASSQDRGRGYGYT
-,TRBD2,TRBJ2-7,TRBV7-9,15,TSPTWGGPLPSYEQY
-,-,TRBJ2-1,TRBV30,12,AWSRGATYNEQF
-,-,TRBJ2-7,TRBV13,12,ASTLGGQRYEQY
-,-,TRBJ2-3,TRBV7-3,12,ASSPGHRPDTQY
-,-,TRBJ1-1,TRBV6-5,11,ASRTEMNTEAF
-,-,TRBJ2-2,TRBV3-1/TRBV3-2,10,ASSHGGGELF
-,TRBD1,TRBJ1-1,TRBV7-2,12,ASSFIGQGTEAF
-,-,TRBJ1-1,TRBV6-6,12,ASSYQHMNTEAF
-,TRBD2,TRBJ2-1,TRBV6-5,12,ASRDYVRYNEQF
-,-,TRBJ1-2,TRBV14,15,ASSQDARKSLNYGYT
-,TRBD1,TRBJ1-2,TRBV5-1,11,ASSLTGEYGYT
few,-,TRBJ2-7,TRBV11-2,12,ASSLTDGQGKQY
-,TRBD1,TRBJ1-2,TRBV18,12,ASSSNRGDYGYT
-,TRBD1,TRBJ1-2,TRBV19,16,ASSIPHRQGAVDYGYT
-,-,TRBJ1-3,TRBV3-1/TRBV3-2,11,ASSQLERNTIY
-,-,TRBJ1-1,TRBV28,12,ASSFLPSSTEAF
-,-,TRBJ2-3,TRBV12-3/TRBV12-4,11,ASSLDRRGTQY
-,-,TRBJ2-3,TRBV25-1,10,ASSARGNTQY
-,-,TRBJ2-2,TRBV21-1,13,ASSKGAGGDGELF
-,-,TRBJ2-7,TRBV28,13,ASSFKQVGFYEQY
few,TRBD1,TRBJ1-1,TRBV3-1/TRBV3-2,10,ASSHTGVEAF
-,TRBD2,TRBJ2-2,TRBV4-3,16,ASSQAGTSGRAAGELF
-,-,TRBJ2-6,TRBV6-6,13,ASSDGGPGANVLT
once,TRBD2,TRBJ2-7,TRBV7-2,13,ASSLVRTSGYEQY
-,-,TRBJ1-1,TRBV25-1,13,ASSEPGWTADEAF
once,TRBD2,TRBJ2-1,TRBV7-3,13,ASSLISGGADEQF
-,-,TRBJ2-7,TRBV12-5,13,ASGLVQPGTYEQY
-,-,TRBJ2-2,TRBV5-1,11,ASSMASRRGAV
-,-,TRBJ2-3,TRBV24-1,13,ATSARGQGVDTQY
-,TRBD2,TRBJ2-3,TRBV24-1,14,ATSENFGRVPDTQY
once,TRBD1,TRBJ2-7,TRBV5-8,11,ASSWDRALGWY
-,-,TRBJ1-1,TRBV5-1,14,ASSLWGAGGGTEAF